A selection of T cell receptor beta chains follows, all from one sample in a study of T cell responses to AZD1222 COVID-19 vaccine. The repertoire was sequenced with immunoSEQ multiplex PCR; TCRdb's copy has only in-frame clones and lacks some. The sample records over 140,000 clones, about 91% being singletons. The sequences come from peripheral blood, collected 28 days after the second AZD1222 dose. Every receptor here comes from an adult who received the AZD1222 COVID-19 vaccine. Both conserved end residues are part of each CDR3. A D gene is named only where the DNA matches it firmly. Clone size is given for some rows only: seen once, a few or many times, or a class if the clone is expanded.

>-|TRBV7-8|-|TRBJ2-7
CASSIRENSYEQYF
TGTGCCAGCAGCATACGGGAGAACTCCTACGAGCAGTACTTC
>few|TRBV3-1/TRBV3-2|-|TRBJ1-2
CASSPDESYGYTF
TGTGCCAGCAGCCCCGACGAAAGCTATGGCTACACCTTC
>once|TRBV6-5|-|TRBJ2-3
CASTGRAGYTQYF
TGTGCCAGCACCGGACGCGCCGGCTATACGCAGTATTTT
>-|TRBV6-5|TRBD1|TRBJ1-5
CASSRDRAGQPQHF
TGTGCCAGCAGTCGAGACAGGGCCGGACAGCCCCAGCATTTT
>-|TRBV20-1|-|TRBJ1-6
CSARENSPLHF
TGCAGTGCGAGGGAAAATTCACCCCTCCACTTT
>-|TRBV4-1|-|TRBJ1-2
CASSQDIGTWNGYTF
TGCGCCAGCAGCCAAGATATCGGGACATGGAATGGCTACACCTTC
>-|TRBV5-1|TRBD2|TRBJ2-1
CASSIASSGLYNEQFF
TGCGCCAGCAGCATCGCTTCTAGCGGGCTTTACAATGAGCAGTTCTTC
>-|TRBV13|TRBD2|TRBJ2-1
CASSLRRRSGRSNEQFF
TGTGCCAGCAGCTTACGCCGACGTAGCGGGAGATCCAATGAGCAGTTCTTC
>-|TRBV27|-|TRBJ2-7
CASSSIGDLSSYEQYF
TGTGCCAGCAGCTCTATAGGTGATCTGAGCTCCTACGAGCAGTACTTC
>few|TRBV15|-|TRBJ1-6
CATSRDPARGSPLHF
TGTGCCACCAGCAGAGACCCAGCACGGGGGTCACCCCTCCACTTT
>-|TRBV5-4|-|TRBJ1-2
CASSPPLDSGYGYTF
TGTGCCAGCAGCCCACCCCTGGACTCGGGCTATGGCTACACCTTC
>-|TRBV2|-|TRBJ1-4
CASSRLSLNEKLFF
TGTGCCAGCAGCAGACTGTCCCTTAATGAAAAACTGTTTTTT
>-|TRBV10-3|-|TRBJ1-2
CAISDSGRDGYTF
TGTGCCATCAGTGATTCGGGGAGGGATGGCTACACCTTC
>-|TRBV5-5|-|TRBJ2-3
CASSLAPGALGTQYF
TGTGCCAGCAGCTTGGCGCCAGGGGCTCTCGGTACGCAGTATTTT
>-|TRBV5-1|-|TRBJ2-7
CASSLGLASYEQYF
TGCGCCAGCAGCTTGGGCTTAGCGTCCTACGAGCAGTACTTC
>-|TRBV5-4|-|TRBJ2-2
CASSFYAGVSTGELFF
TGTGCCAGCAGCTTTTATGCCGGGGTGAGCACCGGGGAGCTGTTTTTT
>few|TRBV9|-|TRBJ1-4
CASSVDGRGGEKLFF
TGTGCCAGCAGCGTAGACGGAAGGGGGGGTGAAAAACTGTTTTTT
>once|TRBV24-1|-|TRBJ2-5
CATSGTFETQYF
TGTGCCACCAGTGGGACTTTCGAGACCCAGTACTTC